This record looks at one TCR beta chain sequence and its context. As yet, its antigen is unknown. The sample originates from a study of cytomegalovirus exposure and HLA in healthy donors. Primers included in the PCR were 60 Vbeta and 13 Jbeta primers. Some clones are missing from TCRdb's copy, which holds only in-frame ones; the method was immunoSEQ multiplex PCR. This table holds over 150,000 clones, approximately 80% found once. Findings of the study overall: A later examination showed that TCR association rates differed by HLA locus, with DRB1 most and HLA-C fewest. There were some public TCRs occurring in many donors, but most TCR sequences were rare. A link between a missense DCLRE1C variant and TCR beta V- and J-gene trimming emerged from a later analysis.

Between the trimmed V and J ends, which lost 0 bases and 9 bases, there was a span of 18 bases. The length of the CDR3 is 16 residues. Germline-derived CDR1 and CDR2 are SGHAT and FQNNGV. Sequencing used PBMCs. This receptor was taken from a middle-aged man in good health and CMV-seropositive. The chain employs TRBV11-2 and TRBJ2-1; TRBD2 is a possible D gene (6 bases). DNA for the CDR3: TGTGCCAGCAGCTTAGATCCGGGGGTGGCCTCTGGTGAGCAGTTCTTC. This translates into CASSLDPGVASGEQFF.